This paragraph reports one T cell receptor (beta chain). The sample belongs to a study of molecular identifiers for immune sequencing clone quantification. Germline V gene data show CDR1 as LGHNA and CDR2 as YSLEER. This CDR3 comprises 18 residues. The junction had 17 bases not matched to a gene; V was cut back by 1 base and J by 8 bases. Via MiXCR, TCRdb re-called the PCR reads, giving one row per CDR3 protein. The sample records about half a million distinct CDR3 sequences, 20% to 25% being singletons. Specimen: naive CD8+ T cells from blood, with Jurkat cell RNA spiked in. Subset meaning: FACS-sorted CD8+CD4-CCR7+CD45RA+ naive T cells. This clonotype was obtained from a human donor in good health. Some libraries in this study had Jurkat cell RNA spiked in. The chain joins TRBV4-3 to TRBJ2-1; 7 nucleotides agree with TRBD1. The CDR3 DNA is TGCGCCAGCAGCCAAGTAGTGAGTGAGGGACAGAATTACGATGAGCAGTTCTTC. Protein sequence: CASSQVVSEGQNYDEQFF.